This is a list of T cell receptor beta chains from one sample in a study of human T cells and chemical hapten exposure. Each CDR3 protein is one row after TCRdb ran MiXCR on the RACE reads. Of tens of thousands of distinct CDR3 sequences in the sample, 8% to 10% were seen once. Source: whole blood, taken in connection with sensitization to the hapten diphenylcyclopropenone (DPC). These receptors were taken from a man between 40 and 49 years old with alopecia areata. Some clones in this sample may be carry-over from other donors' samples. The CDR3 runs from the conserved cysteine through the conserved F or W. The D gene is left open where the match is weak. Where a row states a size, it is once, few, many or the class of an expanded clone; other rows omit it.

V: TRBV28
J: TRBJ2-3
size: NA
D: NA
DNA: TGTGCCAGCAGTTTTAAGCCGGGCCCAGATACGCAGTATTTT
CDR3: CASSFKPGPDTQYF

V: TRBV7-7
J: TRBJ2-1
size: many
D: TRBD1
DNA: TGTGCCAGCAGCGAACTAAAAAACCGGGACAGGGGACTTGCGTACAATGAGCAGTTCTTC
CDR3: CASSELKNRDRGLAYNEQFF

V: TRBV23-1
J: TRBJ1-5
size: NA
D: TRBD1
DNA: TGCGCCAGCAGTCAATATCGACAGGGGGCCTTTGATCAGCCCCAGCATTTT
CDR3: CASSQYRQGAFDQPQHF

V: TRBV6-5
J: TRBJ1-5
size: few
D: NA
DNA: TGTGCCAGCAGCCGGACCCCAAATCAGCCCCAGCATTTT
CDR3: CASSRTPNQPQHF

V: TRBV27
J: TRBJ2-7
size: NA
D: NA
DNA: TGTGCCAGCAGTTTACAGGGGGGACGCGGCGAGCAGTACTTC
CDR3: CASSLQGGRGEQYF

V: TRBV10-3
J: TRBJ2-5
size: NA
D: NA
DNA: TGTGCCATCAGTGAAGGGCTAGAGGAGACCCAGTACTTC
CDR3: CAISEGLEETQYF

V: TRBV6-2/TRBV6-3
J: TRBJ2-1
size: NA
D: TRBD2
DNA: TGTGCCAGCAGGCCGGTAGCGGGAGCGGGTTGGAGCAATGAGCAGTTCTTC
CDR3: CASRPVAGAGWSNEQFF

V: TRBV9
J: TRBJ2-1
size: many
D: TRBD2
DNA: TGTGCCAGCAGCGTATTAGCGGGAATATTGAAACACAATGAGCAGTTCTTC
CDR3: CASSVLAGILKHNEQFF

V: TRBV15
J: TRBJ1-1
size: few
D: NA
DNA: TGTGCCACCAGCTGGGGACGGGTAAACACTGAAGTTTTCTTT
CDR3: CATSWGRVNTEVFF

V: TRBV11-2
J: TRBJ2-2
size: many
D: NA
DNA: TGTGCCAGCAGCTTACTCCGAAGGACCGGGGAGCTGTTTTTT
CDR3: CASSLLRRTGELFF

V: TRBV7-9
J: TRBJ2-1
size: few
D: NA
DNA: TGTGCCAGCAGCTTAGGGGAGTACTACAATGAGCAGTTCTTC
CDR3: CASSLGEYYNEQFF

V: TRBV18
J: TRBJ2-7
size: many
D: NA
DNA: TGTGCCAGCTCACCACCGCCGGGCTACGAGCAGTACTTC
CDR3: CASSPPPGYEQYF

V: TRBV4-2
J: TRBJ2-2
size: few
D: TRBD2
DNA: TGTGCCAGCAGCCCAGCGGGAGGGCCGGACACCGGGGAGCTGTTTTTT
CDR3: CASSPAGGPDTGELFF

V: TRBV24-1
J: TRBJ2-1
size: many
D: NA
DNA: TGTGCCACCAGTGATACTGACAAGAGCTCCTACAATGAGCAGTTCTTC
CDR3: CATSDTDKSSYNEQFF

V: TRBV7-2
J: TRBJ2-3
size: NA
D: TRBD1
DNA: TGTGCCAGCAGCTTAGCCGGCAGGGGGCCAGATACGCAGTATTTT
CDR3: CASSLAGRGPDTQYF

V: TRBV6-5
J: TRBJ2-7
size: many
D: NA
DNA: TGTGCCAGCAGAACCCGGGACCACTCCTACGAGCAGTACTTC
CDR3: CASRTRDHSYEQYF

V: TRBV5-1
J: TRBJ1-1
size: few
D: NA
DNA: TGCGCCAGCTCAGAGGCGGGCACTGAAGCTTTCTTT
CDR3: CASSEAGTEAFF

V: TRBV20-1
J: TRBJ1-3
size: many
D: NA
DNA: TGCAGTGCTAGAGAGGGTAACACCATATATTTT
CDR3: CSAREGNTIYF

V: TRBV9
J: TRBJ2-1
size: many
D: NA
DNA: TGTGCCAGCAGCGTAGCAACCGCCCAGGGGAATGAGCAGTTCTTC
CDR3: CASSVATAQGNEQFF

V: TRBV15
J: TRBJ2-1
size: NA
D: TRBD2
DNA: TGTGCCACCAGCAGAGATCTCGGACTAGCGGGAGCGGGTGAGCAGTTCTTC
CDR3: CATSRDLGLAGAGEQFF

V: TRBV7-6
J: TRBJ2-3
size: few
D: NA
DNA: TGTGCCAGCAGCTTAGGACCAGGGGCAGATACGCAGTATTTT
CDR3: CASSLGPGADTQYF

V: TRBV28
J: TRBJ2-7
size: NA
D: NA
DNA: TGTGCCAGCAGTCCTTATGCAGGCGAGCAGTACTTC
CDR3: CASSPYAGEQYF

V: TRBV7-2
J: TRBJ2-1
size: NA
D: TRBD2
DNA: TGTGCCAGCAGCTTAAGATCGAGACTAGCGGGAGTTAATGAGCAGTTCTTC
CDR3: CASSLRSRLAGVNEQFF

V: TRBV7-3
J: TRBJ2-1
size: NA
D: TRBD2
DNA: TGTGCCAGCAGGCGAGCGGGAACAGGCTACAATGAGCAGTTCTTC
CDR3: CASRRAGTGYNEQFF

V: TRBV10-3
J: TRBJ2-5
size: many
D: NA
DNA: TGTGCCATCAGTGAGGGTGTCGGGACGATCGGAGAGACCCAGTACTTC
CDR3: CAISEGVGTIGETQYF

V: TRBV28
J: TRBJ1-1
size: NA
D: NA
DNA: TGTGCCAGCAGTTTACTCCAGAACACTGAAGCTTTCTTT
CDR3: CASSLLQNTEAFF

V: TRBV29-1
J: TRBJ2-1
size: many
D: NA
DNA: TGCAGCGTTGACGGAGGAGAGCAGTTCTTC
CDR3: CSVDGGEQFF

V: TRBV24-1
J: TRBJ2-5
size: many
D: NA
DNA: TGTGCCACCAGTCGAGGGGGACAAGAGACCCAGTACTTC
CDR3: CATSRGGQETQYF

V: TRBV28
J: TRBJ1-2
size: many
D: NA
DNA: TGTGCTGTACCCGGGGCAGTTAACTATGGCTACACCTTC
CDR3: CAVPGAVNYGYTF

V: TRBV19
J: TRBJ2-6
size: many
D: TRBD1
DNA: TGTGCCAGTAGCCCCCCGGGGATAACAGACAGGGGGGGAACCGGGGCCAACGTCCTGACTTTC
CDR3: CASSPPGITDRGGTGANVLTF

V: TRBV7-9
J: TRBJ2-5
size: medium-sized
D: TRBD1
DNA: TGTGCCAGCAGCTTTACAGGGGGCCAAGAGACCCAGTACTTC
CDR3: CASSFTGGQETQYF

V: TRBV4-2
J: TRBJ2-1
size: NA
D: NA
DNA: TGTGCCAGCAGCCAAGATGTAAACCGAAACAATGAGCAGTTCTTC
CDR3: CASSQDVNRNNEQFF

V: TRBV3-1
J: TRBJ2-2
size: NA
D: NA
DNA: TGTGCCAGCAGTTTAGTGGGCACCGGGGAGCTGTTTTTT
CDR3: CASSLVGTGELFF

V: TRBV28
J: TRBJ2-1
size: few
D: NA
DNA: TGTGCCAGCAGTCAACAGGGGACTGTTGAGCAGTTCTTC
CDR3: CASSQQGTVEQFF

V: TRBV7-6
J: TRBJ1-1
size: NA
D: NA
DNA: TGTGCCAGCAGCTCCCAGCTGAGGACTGAAGCTTTCTTT
CDR3: CASSSQLRTEAFF

V: TRBV11-1
J: TRBJ2-1
size: many
D: NA
DNA: TGTGCCAGCAGCTTATGGTCCCGCAATGAGCAGTTCTTC
CDR3: CASSLWSRNEQFF

V: TRBV20-1
J: TRBJ1-6
size: NA
D: TRBD1
DNA: TGCAGTGCTAGTCCGCGACAGGGAGGTTATTCACCCCTCCACTTT
CDR3: CSASPRQGGYSPLHF

V: TRBV5-1
J: TRBJ1-4
size: many
D: TRBD1
DNA: TGCGCCAGCAGCATGACAGGGGACAACGAAAAACTGTTTTTT
CDR3: CASSMTGDNEKLFF

V: TRBV27
J: TRBJ1-4
size: NA
D: NA
DNA: TGTGCCAGCAGTACAAAACAGACATCTGAAAAACTGTTTTTT
CDR3: CASSTKQTSEKLFF

V: TRBV27
J: TRBJ1-1
size: NA
D: TRBD1
DNA: TGTGCCAGCAGTCTAGGACAGGGGAACACTGAAGCTTTCTTT
CDR3: CASSLGQGNTEAFF

V: TRBV4-3
J: TRBJ2-1
size: few
D: NA
DNA: TGCGCCAGCAGCCAAGATAGCCAGCAAGGGTCGAAGTTCTTC
CDR3: CASSQDSQQGSKFF

V: TRBV24-1
J: TRBJ2-3
size: NA
D: NA
DNA: TGTGCCACCAGTGATCCCCGGACTCGCCCAGATACGCAGTATTTT
CDR3: CATSDPRTRPDTQYF

V: TRBV28
J: TRBJ1-5
size: few
D: TRBD1
DNA: TGTGCCAGCAGAGCCACAGGGGTTAGCAATCAGCCCCAGCATTTT
CDR3: CASRATGVSNQPQHF

V: TRBV7-2
J: TRBJ2-5
size: many
D: TRBD1
DNA: TGTGCCAGCAGCGGGGGGACAGGGTTCGCAGAGACCCAGTACTTC
CDR3: CASSGGTGFAETQYF

V: TRBV7-6
J: TRBJ2-5
size: NA
D: TRBD2
DNA: TGTGCCAGCAGCCGTAGCGGGCGGGGAGAGACCCAGTACTTC
CDR3: CASSRSGRGETQYF

V: TRBV6-5
J: TRBJ1-1
size: few
D: NA
DNA: TGTGCCAGCATAAGGCAGGGGAACACTGAAGCTTTCTTT
CDR3: CASIRQGNTEAFF

V: TRBV5-5
J: TRBJ2-1
size: few
D: TRBD2
DNA: TGTGCCAGCAGTCCAGCGGGAGAAACCTTCTTC
CDR3: CASSPAGETFF

V: TRBV19
J: TRBJ1-4
size: NA
D: TRBD1
DNA: TGTGCCAGCTCAGGGGGCGCACATGAAAAACTGTTTTTT
CDR3: CASSGGAHEKLFF

V: TRBV2
J: TRBJ2-2
size: many
D: NA
DNA: TGTGCCAGCAGTGTTCTGAACACCGGGGAGCTGTTTTTT
CDR3: CASSVLNTGELFF

V: TRBV27
J: TRBJ2-7
size: NA
D: TRBD2
DNA: TGTGCCAGCAGTTCCCACACATCGACTAGCGGGAGATCTTACGAGCAGTACTTC
CDR3: CASSSHTSTSGRSYEQYF

V: TRBV7-2
J: TRBJ2-2
size: many
D: NA
DNA: TGTGCCAGCAGCCGAGGGCAGGCGGGTAGCGGGGAGCTGTTTTTT
CDR3: CASSRGQAGSGELFF

V: TRBV11-2
J: TRBJ1-4
size: few
D: NA
DNA: TGTGCCAGCAGCCGTGCGGGGTCCACTAATGAAAAACTGTTTTTT
CDR3: CASSRAGSTNEKLFF

V: TRBV29-1
J: TRBJ2-5
size: few
D: NA
DNA: TGCAGCGTTGAAGATCTCGGCAGGGAAGAGACCCAGTACTTC
CDR3: CSVEDLGREETQYF

V: TRBV21-1
J: TRBJ2-2
size: NA
D: NA
DNA: TGTGCCAGCAGCAAAAACCGCGGGACCGGGGAGCTGTTTTTT
CDR3: CASSKNRGTGELFF

V: TRBV5-1
J: TRBJ2-1
size: medium-sized
D: TRBD2
DNA: TGCGCCAGCAGCTTGGGACTAGCGAGCTCCTACAATGAGCAGTTCTTC
CDR3: CASSLGLASSYNEQFF

V: TRBV6-6
J: TRBJ2-5
size: NA
D: NA
DNA: TGTGCCAGCAGCCACGGGTCGGGGACCCAGTACTTC
CDR3: CASSHGSGTQYF

V: TRBV18
J: TRBJ2-7
size: NA
D: TRBD2
DNA: TGTGCCAGCTCGCCCGGGACTAGCGGGACCTACGAGCAGTACTTC
CDR3: CASSPGTSGTYEQYF

V: TRBV20-1
J: TRBJ2-1
size: many
D: NA
DNA: TGCAGTGCACCCCTAGTCTACGGTATGAATGAGCAGTTCTTC
CDR3: CSAPLVYGMNEQFF

V: TRBV7-9
J: TRBJ2-1
size: many
D: TRBD2
DNA: TGTGCCAGCAGCTGGACTAGCGGGAGTTTCTACAATGAGCAGTTCTTC
CDR3: CASSWTSGSFYNEQFF